The present entry profiles one T cell receptor (beta chain) with its context. The target antigen is unknown. Unmatched junction bases numbered 2, after V lost 3 bases and J lost 6 bases. In germline, CDR1 is MNHNS, CDR2 SASEGT. CDR3 length: 15 amino acids. These data come from a study of T cells in narcolepsy. Regarding the study as a whole: Healthy controls reportedly lacked the autoreactive clonotypes serially found in patients' blood.

Repertoires were generated with immunoSEQ multiplex PCR, while TCRdb's copy carries only in-frame clones and drops some. The sample consists of fewer than 30,000 clones, more than 70% of them appearing once. The sequencing sample was made of CD45RA- memory CD4+ T cells from PBMCs. The rearrangement links TRBV6-1 to TRBJ2-1, with 13 bases matching TRBD2. This TCR came from a human donor with narcolepsy. Here the CDR3 reads CASSEGLAGPNEQFF. The CDR3 nucleotides are TGTGCCAGCAGTGAGGGACTAGCGGGACCCAATGAGCAGTTCTTC.